The following is a TCR beta chain sequence with its context. No antigen is known for it. Generated by immunoSEQ multiplex PCR, the TCRdb table keeps only in-frame clones and is missing some. The repertoire has about 29,000 clones, approximately 93% of them found once; the top ten carry around 17%. This record belongs to a study of chemoradiotherapy in HPV16-positive cancers. Study as a whole: Candidate HPV-specific clones and shared TCR motifs came from two HPV16-positive patients.

Repertoires were sampled repeatedly during chemoradiotherapy. The study, taken as a whole, reports: In HPV16-positive patients, HPV-responsive T-cell expansion tracked better recurrence-free survival. Candidate HPV-specific clones and E7-related TCR motifs grew in tumor during treatment.

The starting material was blood, obtained from a patient who underwent chemoradiotherapy. The receptor was isolated from a human donor with HPV-associated anogenital cancer.

In nucleotides, the CDR3 is TGTGCCAGCAGCTTCATCCGGGCCCTAAGGAAGGAGACCCAGTACTTC. Residues: CASSFIRALRKETQYF. The chain carries TRBV7-3 and TRBJ2-5, with unresolved D. This CDR3 is 16 amino acids long. CDR1 and CDR2 from the germline V gene are SGHTA and FQGTGA. V lost 3 bases, J lost 5 bases, and 19 bases lay in between. The whole variable domain, remainder taken from reference TRBV7-3 and TRBJ2-5, is GAGVSQTPSNKVTEKGKYVELRCDPISGHTALYWYRQSLGQGPEFLIYFQGTGAADDSGLPNDRFFAVRPEGSVSTLKIQRTERGDSAVYLCASSFIRALRKETQYFGPGTRLLVL.